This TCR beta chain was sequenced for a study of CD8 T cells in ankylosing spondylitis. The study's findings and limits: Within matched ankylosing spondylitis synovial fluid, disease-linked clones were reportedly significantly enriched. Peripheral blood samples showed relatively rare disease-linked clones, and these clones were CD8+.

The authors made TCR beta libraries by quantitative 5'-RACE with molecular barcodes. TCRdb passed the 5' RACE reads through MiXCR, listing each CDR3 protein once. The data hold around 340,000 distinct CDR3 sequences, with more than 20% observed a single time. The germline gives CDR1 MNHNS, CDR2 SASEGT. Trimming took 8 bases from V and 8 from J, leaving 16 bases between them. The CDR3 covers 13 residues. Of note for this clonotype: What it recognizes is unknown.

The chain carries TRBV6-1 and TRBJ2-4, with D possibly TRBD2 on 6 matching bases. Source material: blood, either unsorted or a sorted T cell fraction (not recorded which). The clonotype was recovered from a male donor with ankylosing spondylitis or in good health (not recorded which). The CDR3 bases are TGTGCCAGCGCCCCACTAGCCCCGCACATTCAGTACTTC. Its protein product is CASAPLAPHIQYF.